This T cell receptor (beta chain) was obtained from a study of blood T cell repertoires in COVID-19. V was clipped by 5 bases and J by 6 bases, with 20 bases between them. The CDR3 contains 17 residues. CDR1 SGHVS and CDR2 FQNEAQ come from the germline V gene. Generated by immunoSEQ multiplex PCR, the TCRdb table keeps only in-frame clones and is missing some. The profile shows around 70,000 clones, about 80% of them singletons. The chain links TRBV7-8 to TRBJ1-6; no clear D. Sequencing was performed on peripheral blood. The receptor's source is a man aged 60-69 years with acute or convalescent COVID-19. The DNA of the CDR3 is TGTGCCAGCAGCCCCCACGACGTCGGAGAGGCTAATTCACCCCTCCACTTT. Protein sequence: CASSPHDVGEANSPLHF.